The sample holds one count of the clone carrying this TCR beta chain. The sample comes from a study of blood T cell repertoires in COVID-19. Looking at the study overall: T cells, B-cell-depleted T cells, or PBMCs provided the cDNA or gDNA that served as material.

CDR3 length: 14 residues. V was clipped by 3 bases and J by 5 bases; unmatched bases: 4. Germline CDR1 is SGDLS and CDR2 is YYNGEE. Authors' data handling: Cell counts per sample came from amplifying reference gene primers. Sequencing used immunoSEQ multiplex PCR; TCRdb keeps in-frame clones, though not all of them. V, J and clone size derive from that table, while D and trimming were established from the DNA sequence. Of fewer than 150,000 clones detected, over 70% appear once; the ten largest clones hold just under 30%. Sequencing was done on a sample of peripheral blood. This clonotype was obtained from a woman in her 70s with acute or convalescent COVID-19. The J gene is TRBJ2-7, the V gene TRBV9; 11 bases are shared with TRBD2. CDR3 nucleotide sequence: TGTGCCAGCAGCGCGGGACTAGCGGCGGACGAGCAGTACTTC. Translated, it gives CASSAGLAADEQYF.